This TCR beta chain was documented in a study of blood T cell repertoires in COVID-19. Study summary: The origin of the acute and convalescent COVID-19 samples was the United States, Italy and Spain. T cells, B-cell-depleted T cells, or PBMCs provided the cDNA or gDNA that served as material.

With 4 bases clipped from V and 5 bases from J, the junction kept 17 bases outside the gene matches. The CDR3 runs 18 residues. The germline gives CDR1 SGHNT, CDR2 YYREEE (reference sequence). How the authors handled the data: Scientists estimated how many nucleated cells there were by amplifying reference gene primers. The protocol was immunoSEQ multiplex PCR, while the TCRdb copy is restricted to in-frame clones and leaves out a portion. From that table come the V and J calls and clone size; the DNA was used to work out D and trimming. This table holds under 200,000 clones, just over 90% found once.

This receptor was obtained from a man between 18 and 29 years old with acute or convalescent COVID-19. Sequencing was carried out using peripheral blood. This chain uses TRBV5-4 with TRBJ2-1, with 8 bases identical to TRBD2. The CDR3 region has the DNA TGTGCCAGCAGCACCCCCCCGATGAACGGGGGGGCGAACAATGAGCAGTTCTTC. This codes for CASSTPPMNGGANNEQFF.